The subject of this entry is one TCR beta chain. Its target is unknown. Trimming cost V 6 bases and J 3 bases; bases outside gene matches: 9. CDR3 length: 15 amino acids. Germline V lookup: CDR1 MGHDK, CDR2 SYGVNS. A single record per CDR3 protein comes from TCRdb applying MiXCR to the reads. The sample gives some 320,000 distinct CDR3 sequences, 25% to 30% of which show up once; approximately 20% is in the top ten. This specimen belongs to a study of T cell repertoires in cytomegalovirus infection. Study-level background: It can be stated that public TCR beta signatures indicated CMV infection as well as a matching HLA type.

The sequences come from cultured PBMCs, collected from culture after CMV antigen stimulation. The chain couples TRBV25-1 to TRBJ2-3; 7 nucleotides line up with TRBD1. The TCR was taken from a human donor in good health (CMV status not recorded). Some clones in this sample may be carry-over from other donors' samples. CDR3 region: CASSVTGAETDTQYF. The CDR3 DNA reads as TGTGCCAGCAGCGTTACAGGGGCCGAGACAGATACGCAGTATTTT.